Sequencing of this T cell receptor beta chain was carried out in a study of siplizumab effects on memory and regulatory T cells. V was clipped by 3 bases and J by 5 bases, with 10 bases between them. The germline gives CDR1 SGHAT, CDR2 FQNNGV. This CDR3 region has 14 residues. Around 10^5 TCR templates underwent assay in every sample. Only in-frame clones appear in the TCRdb table, and some are missing; sequencing was by immunoSEQ multiplex PCR. The table includes about 62,000 clones, 65% to 80% detected once. Sequence data were generated for unstimulated naive, memory, effector memory and TEMRA subsets in three donor pairs.

The receptor was derived from a human donor in good health. The material sequenced was memory CD4+ T cells sorted from blood. The chain has TRBV11-2 and TRBJ1-4, with a tentative D call TRBD1 (6 bases). The CDR3 sequence is CASSFSGGNEKLFF. CDR3 sequence (DNA): TGTGCCAGCAGCTTCTCGGGGGGCAATGAAAAACTGTTTTTT.